Listed below are T cell receptor beta chains from one sample, sequenced in a study of post-analysis software for immune sequencing data. TCRdb analysed the PCR reads with MiXCR anew, one entry per CDR3 protein. Among about 460,000 distinct CDR3 sequences listed, 45% were seen once. The source material was blood. Every receptor here comes from a girl aged 10 to 17 with multiple sclerosis. The CDR3 runs from the conserved cysteine through the conserved F or W.

cdr3_length: 17; v_call: TRBV3-1; j_call: TRBJ2-1; cdr3_aa: CASSQDVSSGRAGEQFF
cdr3_length: 15; v_call: TRBV5-1; j_call: TRBJ1-1; cdr3_aa: CASSLGDRGATEAFF
cdr3_length: 12; v_call: TRBV20-1; j_call: TRBJ2-1; cdr3_aa: CSASFADNEQFF
cdr3_length: 13; v_call: TRBV6-5; j_call: TRBJ2-1; cdr3_aa: CASRREQGGGQFF
cdr3_length: 14; v_call: TRBV7-9; j_call: TRBJ1-1; cdr3_aa: CASSLGATATEAFF
cdr3_length: 18; v_call: TRBV20-1; j_call: TRBJ2-1; cdr3_aa: CSARDLGSLGTGYNEQFF
cdr3_length: 15; v_call: TRBV5-6; j_call: .; cdr3_aa: CASSLDWTSAETQFF
cdr3_length: 13; v_call: TRBV12-3/TRBV12-4; j_call: TRBJ1-1; cdr3_aa: CASSLWANTEAFF
cdr3_length: 13; v_call: TRBV28; j_call: TRBJ2-5; cdr3_aa: CASTPGDQETQYF
cdr3_length: 13; v_call: TRBV11-2; j_call: TRBJ2-7; cdr3_aa: CASSHGGTYEQYF
cdr3_length: 13; v_call: TRBV20-1; j_call: TRBJ2-3; cdr3_aa: CSAREYTEIREYF
cdr3_length: 18; v_call: TRBV4-1; j_call: TRBJ2-1; cdr3_aa: CASSQSTPRLKTYNEQFF
cdr3_length: 17; v_call: TRBV10-3; j_call: TRBJ2-1; cdr3_aa: CAFSGASGRSSYNEQFF
cdr3_length: 14; v_call: TRBV27; j_call: TRBJ2-7; cdr3_aa: CASSSTAPIYEQYF
cdr3_length: 14; v_call: TRBV28; j_call: TRBJ2-7; cdr3_aa: CASRAVSNLFAQYF
cdr3_length: 14; v_call: TRBV20-1; j_call: TRBJ2-6; cdr3_aa: CSARVISGANVLTF
cdr3_length: 14; v_call: TRBV27; j_call: TRBJ2-7; cdr3_aa: CASSFSGRPYEQYF
cdr3_length: 14; v_call: TRBV6-5; j_call: TRBJ2-5; cdr3_aa: CASARSGRGETQYF
cdr3_length: 15; v_call: TRBV12-3/TRBV12-4; j_call: TRBJ1-2; cdr3_aa: CASSLPGQTNYGYTF
cdr3_length: 18; v_call: TRBV4-1; j_call: TRBJ2-5; cdr3_aa: CASSLGPGATQKQETQYF